The 28 T cell receptor beta chains below were found in one sample sequenced in a study of T cell clonotyping in hematopoietic cell transplantation listed by TCRdb under 2021. To prepare the library, the immunoSEQ multiplex PCR assay was applied. TCRdb retrieved this table from immuneACCESS and kept in-frame rearrangements only. Not all clones are present; in checked studies, unresolved V genes account for under half, and no reason is known for the remainder. The sample records tens of thousands of clones, 90% to 96% of which are singletons. Roughly 1.5% of the sample rests with the top ten. The time point label, as the study defines it: recipient sample about 28 days before transplant, after cytoreduction. The sequenced sample was peripheral blood mononuclear cells, obtained before stem cell transplant. Receptors originate from a woman aged 50 to 65 with acute myeloid leukemia. Some clones in this sample may be carry-over from other donors' samples.

V usage is TRBV2 and J usage is TRBJ1-2; TRBD1 matches at 8 bases. Germline lookup yields CDR1 SNHLY and CDR2 FYNNEI. J was trimmed by 0 bases and V by 7 bases; bases with no gene match: 19. CDR3 size: 19 residues. Here the CDR3 DNA reads TGTGCCAGCATTGGGACGCGGAGCCCGGGACAGGAAGCTAACTATGGCTACACCTTC. Translating gives CASIGTRSPGQEANYGYTF. Supplemented by reference TRBV2 and TRBJ1-2, the full variable domain reads EPEVTQTPSHQVTQMGQEVILRCVPISNHLYFYWYRQILGQKVEFLVSFYNNEISEKSEIFDDQFSVERPDGSNFTLKIRSTKLEDSAMYFCASIGTRSPGQEANYGYTFGSGTRLTVV.

The rearrangement joins TRBV5-6 to TRBJ1-1; D call uncertain. CDR3 length equals 13 residues. V was shortened by 2 bases and J by 8 bases, with 13 bases between the two germline ends. Germline V CDR1 and CDR2: SGHDT, YYEEEE. CDR3 DNA: TGTGCCAGCAGCTTAACCGGGATCCCCGAAGCTTTCTTT. This gives the protein CASSLTGIPEAFF.

In this sample, this clone turned up once. This chain uses TRBV5-1 with TRBJ1-1; a possible D gene is TRBD1 (6 bases). Looked up from germline, CDR1 is SGHRS and CDR2 is YFSETQ. The CDR3 contains 15 residues. The V gene lost 0 bases and the J gene lost 4 bases, with 13 bases spanning the gap. CDR3 sequence: CASSLDGGAVTEAFF. The CDR3 DNA reads TGCGCCAGCAGCTTGGATGGGGGGGCCGTCACTGAAGCTTTCTTT. The full variable domain, rest sourced from reference TRBV5-1 and TRBJ1-1, is KAGVTQTPRYLIKTRGQQVTLSCSPISGHRSVSWYQQTPGQGLQFLFEYFSETQRNKGNFPGRFSGRQFSNSRSEMNVSTLELGDSALYLCASSLDGGAVTEAFFGQGTRLTVV.

This rearrangement joins TRBV19 to TRBJ1-2, with D uncertain. The CDR3 totals 14 residues. V lost 1 base and J 6 bases, leaving 12 bases between the germline ends. Germline lookup yields CDR1 LNHDA and CDR2 SQIVND (reference sequence). The CDR3 protein is CASSIGTVVDGYTF. CDR3 coding DNA: TGTGCCAGTAGTATAGGGACGGTGGTCGATGGCTACACCTTC.

The V and J genes are TRBV29-1 and TRBJ1-2; D not resolved. Germline CDR1 reads SQVTM; CDR2 reads ANQGSEA. V gave up 7 bases and J gave up 8 bases, with 17 bases separating them. The CDR3 runs 12 residues. CDR3 coding DNA: TGCAGCGCCTCCGGGTCATCAAAAGGCTACACCTTC. Translation: CSASGSSKGYTF.

In this sample, this clone turned up once. The chain employs TRBV7-8 and TRBJ1-5, with 7 bases fitting TRBD1. The V segment lost 2 bases and the J segment 2 bases; nucleotides outside the gene matches: 3. Germline assignment: CDR1 SGHVS and CDR2 FQNEAQ. CDR3 size: 15 residues. DNA of the CDR3: TGTGCCAGCAGCTTAAGGGGGCTCGGCAATCAGCCCCAGCATTTT. Protein: CASSLRGLGNQPQHF.

The CDR3 region is CASRSTGAYGYTF. CDR3 nucleotides: TGTGCCAGCAGATCGACAGGGGCCTATGGCTACACCTTC. This chain connects TRBV27 to TRBJ1-2; 8 bases line up with TRBD1. This CDR3 spans 13 amino acids. With 6 bases clipped from V and 4 bases from J, the junction kept 4 bases outside the gene matches. CDR1 is MNHEY and CDR2 is SMNVEV in the germline V gene (reference sequence).

The gene calls are TRBV28 and TRBJ1-1; no clear D gene. The CDR3 length is 16 residues. Germline lookup yields CDR1 MDHEN and CDR2 SYDVKM. The V and J ends lost 4 bases and 2 bases respectively, with 17 bases between them. The CDR3 here is CASSSLRHATNTEAFF. The DNA for the CDR3 is TGTGCCAGCAGTTCTCTACGACACGCAACCAACACTGAAGCTTTCTTT.

The gene calls are TRBV30 and TRBJ1-2; D is undetermined. V lost 0 bases, J lost 3 bases, and 8 bases lay in between. The CDR3 length is 13 residues. CDR1 and CDR2 from the germline V gene are GTSNPN and SVGIG (reference sequence). CDR3 nucleotides: TGTGCCTGGAGTGTACGGGTGGACTATGGCTACACCTTC. Its translation: CAWSVRVDYGYTF.

DNA of the CDR3: TGTGCCAGCAGCGTAGGCCCTAGGGATACGCAGTATTTT. This translates into CASSVGPRDTQYF. The V and J genes are TRBV9 and TRBJ2-3; no reliable D call. CDR3 length: 13 amino acids. V lost 0 bases and J 6 bases, leaving 8 bases between the germline ends. The V gene's germline CDR1 is SGDLS and CDR2 YYNGEE.

V gene TRBV11-3 combines with J gene TRBJ2-1; D unresolved. Germline V gene lookup returns CDR1 SGHNT and CDR2 YENEEA. This CDR3 has 13 residues. Between the trimmed V and J ends, which lost 5 bases and 8 bases, there was a span of 13 bases. CDR3 loop: CASSASQGYEQFF. The CDR3 DNA sequence: TGTGCCAGCAGCGCCTCCCAAGGGTATGAGCAGTTCTTC. Full variable domain (rest looked up from reference TRBV11-3 and TRBJ2-1): EAGVVQSPRYKIIEKKQPVAFWCNPISGHNTLYWYLQNLGQGPELLIRYENEEAVDDSQLPKDRFSAERLKGVDSTLKIQPAELGDSAVYLCASSASQGYEQFFGPGTRLTVL.

This sequence joins TRBV19 and TRBJ1-5, with 8 nucleotides matching TRBD1. V lost 8 bases and J lost 6; bases outside the gene matches: 12. The CDR3 has 15 residues. Germline V gives CDR1 LNHDA, CDR2 SQIVND (reference sequence). The CDR3 coding sequence is TGTGCCAGTGAAGACCGGACAGGGTCAAGTCAGCCCCAGCATTTT. Amino acid sequence: CASEDRTGSSQPQHF. Drawing the rest from reference TRBV19 and TRBJ1-5, the complete variable domain is DGGITQSPKYLFRKEGQNVTLSCEQNLNHDAMYWYRQDPGQGLRLIYYSQIVNDFQKGDIAEGYSVSREKKESFPLTVTSAQKNPTAFYLCASEDRTGSSQPQHFGDGTRLSIL.

The table lists this clone with a count of one. The genes are TRBV30 and TRBJ1-5; 10 positions match TRBD1. The CDR3 consists of 15 residues. Germline V CDR1 and CDR2: GTSNPN, SVGIG (reference sequence). V gave up 1 base and J gave up 3 bases; unmatched junction bases: 3. The CDR3 DNA reads TGTGCCTGGAGTGAGGGACAGGGGAACAATCAGCCCCAGCATTTT. It yields the protein CAWSEGQGNNQPQHF. The full variable domain, rest sourced from reference TRBV30 and TRBJ1-5, is SQTIHQWPATLVQPVGSPLSLECTVEGTSNPNLYWYRQAAGRGLQLLFYSVGIGQISSEVPQNLSASRPQDRQFILSSKKLLLSDSGFYLCAWSEGQGNNQPQHFGDGTRLSIL.

The rearrangement joins TRBV6-6 to TRBJ2-1; TRBD2 aligns across 10 bases. The germline V gene encodes CDR1 MNHNY and CDR2 SVGAGI (reference sequence). This CDR3 has 15 amino acids. J lost 3 bases, V lost 2 bases, and 1 base had no gene match. CDR3 sequence reads: CASSYQREGYNEQFF. The CDR3 bases are TGTGCCAGCAGTTACCAGCGGGAGGGCTACAATGAGCAGTTCTTC.

This CDR3 is CASSSDSGYGYTF. The CDR3, as DNA: TGTGCCAGCAGTTCGGACAGTGGCTATGGCTACACCTTC. This chain joins TRBV27 and TRBJ1-2; possible D gene TRBD1, 6 bases. There are 13 residues in the CDR3. The germline V gene has CDR1 MNHEY and CDR2 SMNVEV (reference sequence). V was shortened by 4 bases and J by 4 bases, with 10 bases between the two germline ends.

The table lists this clone with a count of one. The chain is built from TRBV14 and TRBJ2-7, with 10 bases lining up with TRBD2. Germline trimming cut 0 bases from V and 8 bases from J; bases unmatched to any gene: 7. Germline loops: CDR1 SGHDN, CDR2 FVKESK. The CDR3 loop spans 15 amino acids. CDR3 residues: CASSQDPGLAIKQYF. As DNA, the CDR3 is TGTGCCAGCAGCCAAGATCCGGGACTAGCGATCAAGCAGTACTTC.

The V call is TRBV10-3, the J call TRBJ1-1; D gene ambiguous. This CDR3 spans 15 amino acids. Trimming left V 0 bases short and J 1 base short, with 9 bases between. The germline CDR1 and CDR2 sequences are ENHRY and SYGVKD. The CDR3 spells CAISESGLGNTEAFF. The CDR3 DNA is TGTGCCATCAGTGAGTCTGGTTTAGGGAACACTGAAGCTTTCTTT.

J is TRBJ1-3 and V is TRBV7-8; TRBD1 matches at 8 bases. Germline V gene lookup returns CDR1 SGHVS and CDR2 FQNEAQ. The CDR3 sequence is 16 residues long. Trimming removed 6 bases from V and 0 bases from J; junction bases left unmatched: 7. The CDR3 DNA is TGTGCCAGCAGAGGACAGGGCCTAAGCTCTGGAAACACCATATATTTT. Its protein is CASRGQGLSSGNTIYF.

This rearrangement joins TRBV7-9 to TRBJ2-5, with unresolved D. Between the trimmed V and J ends, which lost 6 bases and 1 base, there was a span of 12 bases. The germline V gene encodes CDR1 SEHNR and CDR2 FQNEAQ (reference sequence). The CDR3 is made up of 14 amino acids. The CDR3 region is CASSRDWTQETQYF. The CDR3 bases are TGTGCCAGCAGTCGTGACTGGACCCAAGAGACCCAGTACTTC.

This clone has just one count. The J gene is TRBJ1-5, the V gene TRBV20-1; D remains unclear. CDR1 is DFQATT and CDR2 is SNEGSKA in the germline V gene (reference sequence). The CDR3 totals 10 residues. V gave up 6 bases and J gave up 6 bases, with 6 bases separating them. For the CDR3, the DNA is TGCAGTGCCGCGGGTCAGCCCCAGCATTTT. The encoded protein is CSAAGQPQHF.

The count of this clone is one. The same CDR3 can be traced to other DNA sequences in this sample. The rearrangement uses TRBV5-1 and TRBJ1-3, with D unresolved. V was trimmed by 0 bases and J by 0 bases, leaving 4 bases between them. This CDR3 has 14 residues. The germline gives CDR1 SGHRS, CDR2 YFSETQ. The CDR3 DNA is TGCGCCAGCAGCTTGGCGAGCTCTGGAAACACCATATATTTT. Protein product: CASSLASSGNTIYF. The full variable domain, in which reference TRBV5-1 and TRBJ1-3 provide the parts outside the CDR3, is KAGVTQTPRYLIKTRGQQVTLSCSPISGHRSVSWYQQTPGQGLQFLFEYFSETQRNKGNFPGRFSGRQFSNSRSEMNVSTLELGDSALYLCASSLASSGNTIYFGEGSWLTVV.

V and J are TRBV19 and TRBJ1-2; TRBD1 matches at 7 bases. Germline trimming cut 5 bases from V and 5 bases from J; bases unmatched to any gene: 2. Germline-derived CDR1 and CDR2 are LNHDA and SQIVND (reference sequence). The CDR3 consists of 12 residues. The CDR3 DNA reads as TGTGCCAGTAGTGGGACAGAATATGGCTACACCTTC. This sequence encodes CASSGTEYGYTF.

Turning to this clone: Germline and junction disagree at one end, which may indicate a read error. The chain has TRBV27 and TRBJ2-3, with D possibly TRBD1 on 6 matching bases. The CDR3 runs to 17 residues. Looked up from germline, CDR1 is MNHEY and CDR2 is SMNVEV (reference sequence). The CDR3 DNA is TGTGCCGGCAGCCGGGACACCACTTCCGCTAGCACAGATACGCAGTATTTT. Encoded protein: CAGSRDTTSASTDTQYF.

J is TRBJ2-5 and V is TRBV10-1; 7 bases agree with TRBD1. The length of the CDR3 is 13 residues. CDR1 is WNHNN, CDR2 SYGVQD, per germline (reference sequence). V dropped 4 bases and J dropped 5; count of bases not matched to a gene: 4. The CDR3 is CASSGQGSETQYF. DNA for the CDR3: TGCGCCAGCAGTGGACAGGGCTCGGAGACCCAGTACTTC.

This clone was picked up one time. The rearrangement links TRBV20-1 to TRBJ2-7, with unresolved D. Trimming left V 6 bases short and J 3 bases short, with 9 bases between. Looked up from germline, CDR1 is DFQATT and CDR2 is SNEGSKA (reference sequence). CDR3 length equals 11 residues. The CDR3 sequence is CSAKTGYEQYF. CDR3 sequence (DNA): TGCAGTGCCAAGACTGGCTACGAGCAGTACTTC.

The V gene is TRBV5-1, the J gene TRBJ2-4, with a tentative D call TRBD1 (5 bases). CDR3 length equals 18 residues. Trimming left V 3 bases short and J 0 bases short, with 19 bases between. The germline CDR1 and CDR2 sequences are SGHRS and YFSETQ. CDR3 residues: CASSYFRVTPIAKNIQYF. Here the CDR3 DNA reads TGCGCCAGCAGCTACTTCAGGGTCACTCCCATAGCCAAAAACATTCAGTACTTC. The full variable domain, its missing parts supplied by reference TRBV5-1 and TRBJ2-4, is KAGVTQTPRYLIKTRGQQVTLSCSPISGHRSVSWYQQTPGQGLQFLFEYFSETQRNKGNFPGRFSGRQFSNSRSEMNVSTLELGDSALYLCASSYFRVTPIAKNIQYFGAGTRLSVL.

The sample holds one count of this clone. The rearrangement uses TRBV7-2 and TRBJ2-7; the match to TRBD2 covers 11 bases. The ends lost 5 bases at V and 0 bases at J; junction bases unmatched: 3. Per germline, CDR1 SGHTA and CDR2 FQGNSA. The CDR3 spans 15 residues. The CDR3 sequence is CASSRLAGLSYEQYF. In DNA form, the CDR3 reads TGTGCCAGCAGCAGACTAGCGGGACTCTCCTACGAGCAGTACTTC.

J is TRBJ2-1 and V is TRBV4-1; tentatively, D is TRBD1 or TRBD2 (5 bases each). V lost 0 bases and J lost 7, with 10 bases in between. The CDR3 contains 14 residues. From germline, CDR1 is MGHRA and CDR2 YSYEKL. The CDR3 nucleotides are TGCGCCAGCAGCCAAGAGTGGGGGATGAATGAGCAGTTCTTC. Amino acids: CASSQEWGMNEQFF.